This T cell receptor beta chain was captured in a study of T cells in Graves' hyperthyroidism and ophthalmopathy. Stability of Graves' hyperthyroidism was defined as absent ophthalmopathy progression within 18 months. The diagnostic basis comprised clinical symptoms, serum thyroxine and TRAb, thyroid ultrasound and orbital computed tomography. Germline-derived CDR1 and CDR2 are MNHNS and SASEGT. V was pared by 4 bases and J by 2 bases, with 17 bases between. CDR3 length: 16 amino acids. The TCR beta CDR3 regions underwent amplification using RNA transcripts as the source. The primer set for the first-round RT-PCR of the TCR CDR3 was HTBI. TCRdb analysed the multiplex PCR reads with MiXCR anew, one entry per CDR3 protein. Of 450,000 to 600,000 distinct CDR3 sequences listed, 13% to 15% were seen once; the top ten hold 14%. This clonotype has ten or more counts.

Sample: blood. The chain joins TRBV6-1 to TRBJ1-1; D gene unclear. The receptor's source is a woman aged 40 to 49 with Graves' hyperthyroidism. The CDR3 sequence is CASSVMAGELNTEAFF. In nucleotides, the CDR3 is TGTGCCAGCAGTGTAATGGCAGGAGAGCTTAACACTGAAGCTTTCTTT.